Each of the 27 T cell receptor beta chains below was sequenced from the same sample in a study of T cells of healthy individuals. TCRdb independently ran MiXCR on the 5' RACE reads; one entry per CDR3 protein. The table includes fewer than 90,000 distinct CDR3 sequences, about 4.8% detected once. These receptors were taken from a female donor in good health.

This chain joins TRBV7-9 and TRBJ1-2; 8 nucleotides align to TRBD1. The CDR3 is 13 amino acids. The germline gives CDR1 SEHNR, CDR2 FQNEAQ (reference sequence). The J segment lost 7 bases and the V segment lost 5 bases, leaving 6 bases of the junction unmatched. The CDR3 nucleotides are TGTGCCAGCAGCCTCCCTCAGGGGGCTGGCTACACCTTC. Residues: CASSLPQGAGYTF.

In its sample, this clonotype was seen many times. The V gene is TRBV6-5, the J gene TRBJ2-1; the D is unclear. Trimming removed 0 bases at V and 5 bases at J, with 14 bases between. There are 16 residues in the CDR3. Germline V gene data show CDR1 as MNHEY and CDR2 as SVGAGI. CDR3 residues: CASSYSNSNKNNEQFF. The CDR3 DNA reads TGTGCCAGCAGTTACTCGAATAGCAACAAAAACAATGAGCAGTTCTTC.

This clonotype was counted at least ten times. V is TRBV9 and J is TRBJ2-1; TRBD2 aligns across 14 bases. The trim removed 0 bases at V and 9 bases at J, leaving 8 bases unmatched. Per the germline V gene, CDR1 is SGDLS and CDR2 is YYNGEE. This CDR3 is built from 17 residues. The CDR3 here is CASSVAPGTSGSGEQFF. The CDR3, as DNA: TGTGCCAGCAGCGTAGCCCCCGGGACTAGCGGGAGTGGTGAGCAGTTCTTC.

This clonotype was detected many times. The chain has TRBV5-1 and TRBJ2-3, with TRBD1 matching 9 bases. Trimming took 3 bases from V and 5 from J; bases not matched to a gene: 4. Germline-derived CDR1 and CDR2 are SGHRS and YFSETQ. The CDR3 sequence is 14 residues long. CDR3 DNA sequence: TGCGCCAGCAGCTCGGGACAGGGAGGAGATACGCAGTATTTT. It yields the protein CASSSGQGGDTQYF.

This clonotype was detected only a few times. V and J are TRBV7-2 and TRBJ2-3; D unresolved. The CDR3 is 14 amino acids. Trimming took 2 bases from V and 3 from J, leaving 9 bases between them. The germline V gene has CDR1 SGHTA and CDR2 FQGNSA. CDR3 sequence (DNA): TGTGCCAGCAGCTTACGGGTACATACAGATACGCAGTATTTT. This encodes CASSLRVHTDTQYF.

In this sample, this clonotype turned up a few times. The V gene is TRBV6-5, the J gene TRBJ2-3; TRBD2 agrees at 11 bases. Germline V gene data show CDR1 as MNHEY and CDR2 as SVGAGI. V dropped 0 bases and J dropped 2; count of bases not matched to a gene: 10. This CDR3 contains 19 residues. The DNA of the CDR3 is TGTGCCAGCAGTTACTCCCCTACTAGCGGGAGTTGGTACACAGATACGCAGTATTTT. As protein: CASSYSPTSGSWYTDTQYF.

As for this clonotype: Mismatch with germline at one junction end may stem from a read error. The rearrangement links TRBV7-2 to TRBJ2-1, with D uncertain. CDR3 length: 13 amino acids. Per germline, CDR1 SGHTA and CDR2 FQGNSA. CDR3 bases: TGTGCCACCAGCCTCAGCCGACTCGATGAGCAGTTCTTC. Translating gives CATSLSRLDEQFF.

This clonotype was seen ten or more times. V and J are TRBV9 and TRBJ2-3, with D possibly matching TRBD2 (5 bases). V gave up 2 bases and J gave up 0 bases, with 10 bases separating them. From germline, CDR1 is SGDLS and CDR2 YYNGEE. CDR3 size: 15 residues. The CDR3 coding sequence is TGTGCCAGCAGCGTGCGGGCGGCGAGCACAGATACGCAGTATTTT. This codes for CASSVRAASTDTQYF.

This clonotype has at least ten counts. The rearrangement joins TRBV11-2 to TRBJ2-1; 11 bases align to TRBD2. The germline V gene has CDR1 SGHAT and CDR2 FQNNGV. V shed 5 bases and J 6 bases; nucleotides not matched to a gene: 3. The CDR3 is made up of 14 amino acids. The CDR3 DNA sequence: TGTGCCAGCAGCGTAACTAGCGGGGGCAATGAGCAGTTCTTC. As protein: CASSVTSGGNEQFF.

This clonotype was counted between two and nine times. The chain is built from TRBV6-5 and TRBJ1-2; no definite D call. In germline, CDR1 is MNHEY, CDR2 SVGAGI. V was trimmed by 8 bases and J by 1 base, leaving 8 bases between them. This CDR3 region has 12 residues. The CDR3: CASSDNNYGYTF. DNA of the CDR3: TGTGCCAGCTCTGACAATAACTATGGCTACACCTTC.

On this clonotype: A read error may be the cause here, since a much bigger clone is one base away. This rearrangement joins TRBV9 to TRBJ2-1; weak D call: TRBD1 (5 bases). CDR3 size: 15 residues. Germline V gives CDR1 SGDLS, CDR2 YYNGEE. This CDR3 is CASSVVGLEYNEQSF. CDR3 bases: TGTGCCAGCAGCGTAGTGGGGCTAGAGTACAATGAGCAGTCCTTC.

At least ten counts were recorded for this clonotype. The chain uses TRBV21-1 and TRBJ1-2; whether TRBD1, the table's D call, matches the DNA was not checked. TRBV21-1 is classified as a pseudogene. This CDR3 region has 15 residues. As DNA, the CDR3 is TGTGCCAGCAGCAAAAAGGGGGACACGGCCTATGGCTACACCTTC. Its protein is CASSKKGDTAYGYTF.

This clonotype appeared many times. The chain recombines TRBV5-5 with TRBJ2-7; no definite D call. The CDR3 sequence is 15 residues long. Germline CDR1 is SGHKS and CDR2 is YYEKEE (reference sequence). V lost 4 bases to trimming and J lost 2 bases, with 16 bases between them. The CDR3 spells CASSPRVYITYEQYF. CDR3 coding DNA: TGTGCCAGCAGCCCCCGGGTGTACATTACCTACGAGCAGTACTTC.

The sample holds a few counts of this clonotype. The chain joins TRBV27 to TRBJ2-3, with D unclear. V gave up 7 bases and J gave up 1 base, with 15 bases separating them. Germline CDR1 MNHEY, CDR2 SMNVEV (reference sequence). The CDR3 loop spans 15 amino acids. CDR3 sequence (DNA): TGTGCCAGCACTCCCTTCTCGTCGGGCACAGATACGCAGTATTTT. Its translation: CASTPFSSGTDTQYF.

There are many counts of this clonotype. The chain has TRBV12-3 or TRBV12-4 and TRBJ2-3; D not certain. The CDR3 spans 13 residues. V was trimmed by 2 bases and J by 11 bases, leaving 14 bases between them. The chain's CDR3 is CASSLNNLSGQYF. CDR3 in DNA: TGTGCCAGCAGTTTAAACAATCTCTCGGGGCAGTATTTT.

The sample holds many counts of this clonotype. This chain connects TRBV6-2 or TRBV6-3 to TRBJ2-2, with no clear D. The CDR3 loop spans 13 amino acids. Germline V gene lookup returns CDR1 MNHEY and CDR2 SVGEGT. Trimming removed 4 bases at V and 6 bases at J, with 9 bases between. This CDR3 is CASSSWTAGELFF. DNA for the CDR3: TGTGCCAGCAGTTCTTGGACCGCCGGGGAGCTGTTTTTT.

This clonotype showed up many times. The genes are TRBV10-3 and TRBJ1-2; possibly TRBD1 for D (6 bases). Looked up from germline, CDR1 is ENHRY and CDR2 is SYGVKD. CDR3 length: 14 amino acids. The V end lost 0 bases, the J end lost 2 bases, and 7 bases lay between the germline ends. CDR3 loop: CAISESTGNYGYTF. The DNA for the CDR3 is TGTGCCATCAGTGAGTCCACAGGGAACTATGGCTACACCTTC.

This clonotype turned up a few times. The V gene is TRBV6-2 or TRBV6-3, the J gene TRBJ2-1; 13 bases map to TRBD2. With 5 bases clipped from V and 8 bases from J, the junction kept 12 bases outside the gene matches. Germline CDR1 reads MNHEY; CDR2 reads SVGEGT. CDR3 length equals 17 residues. The CDR3 DNA sequence: TGTGCCAGCAGTACCTTTACGACTAGCGGGAGGAGTGATGAGCAGTTCTTC. Its protein product is CASSTFTTSGRSDEQFF.

At least ten counts were recorded for this clonotype. The V call is TRBV5-1, the J call TRBJ2-1; the D gene is possibly TRBD2 (5 bases). The CDR3 is 16 amino acids. V lost 4 bases to trimming and J lost 9 bases, with 23 bases between them. Germline V gene sequence: CDR1 SGHRS, CDR2 YFSETQ. The CDR3 loop is CASSPGPSTSLGEQFF. The CDR3 DNA follows: TGCGCCAGCAGCCCCGGACCTTCTACTAGTTTGGGTGAGCAGTTCTTC. The entire variable domain, with the rest obtained from reference TRBV5-1 and TRBJ2-1, is as follows: KAGVTQTPRYLIKTRGQQVTLSCSPISGHRSVSWYQQTPGQGLQFLFEYFSETQRNKGNFPGRFSGRQFSNSRSEMNVSTLELGDSALYLCASSPGPSTSLGEQFFGPGTRLTVL.

This clonotype occurred many times. This chain joins TRBV20-1 and TRBJ2-1; D could derive from TRBD1 or TRBD2 (5 bases each). Germline V gives CDR1 DFQATT, CDR2 SNEGSKA (reference sequence). V was clipped by 0 bases and J by 5 bases, with 14 bases between them. There are 15 residues in the CDR3. As DNA, the CDR3 is TGCAGTGCTAGAGAGGGCGGCAGGGACCACAATGAGCAGTTCTTC. Protein: CSAREGGRDHNEQFF.

The chain carries TRBV20-1 and TRBJ2-1, with D possibly TRBD1 on 5 matching bases. Trimming removed 2 bases at V and 5 bases at J, with 10 bases between. The CDR3 consists of 13 residues. Germline V gene lookup returns CDR1 DFQATT and CDR2 SNEGSKA (reference sequence). CDR3 DNA sequence: TGCAGTGCTAGACAGGACACCGACAATGAGCAGTTCTTC. Its translation: CSARQDTDNEQFF.

This clonotype was recorded a few times. The rearrangement joins TRBV7-8 to TRBJ2-7; D gene uncertain. Per the germline V gene, CDR1 is SGHVS and CDR2 is FQNEAQ. Trimming removed 4 bases from V and 2 bases from J, with 6 bases in between. The length of the CDR3 is 12 residues. The DNA for the CDR3 is TGTGCCAGCAGCTCTATTACCTACGAGCAGTACTTC. Translating gives CASSSITYEQYF.

This clonotype was seen many times. The chain joins TRBV28 to TRBJ2-7; 8 nucleotides agree with TRBD2. The CDR3 totals 15 residues. Trimming at V came to 4 bases and at J to 2 bases, leaving 7 bases not matched to a gene. CDR1 is MDHEN and CDR2 is SYDVKM in the germline V gene. CDR3 residues: CASSSLAVVTYEQYF. CDR3 DNA sequence: TGTGCCAGCAGTTCACTAGCGGTAGTGACCTACGAGCAGTACTTC.

This clonotype occurred many times. The CDR3 reads CASTRTSRGYNEQFF. CDR3 in DNA: TGTGCCAGCACCCGGACTAGCAGAGGTTACAATGAGCAGTTCTTC. The chain carries TRBV6-6 and TRBJ2-1; 8 bases line up with TRBD2. Trimming at V came to 7 bases and at J to 4 bases, leaving 9 bases not matched to a gene. Germline lookup yields CDR1 MNHNY and CDR2 SVGAGI (reference sequence). The CDR3 spans 15 residues.

The chain couples TRBV24-1 to TRBJ2-5; D possibly corresponds to TRBD1 (5 bases). Germline V CDR1 and CDR2: KGHDR, SFDVKD. The V end was cut by 3 bases, the J end by 9 bases, with 16 bases between. This CDR3 is 14 amino acids long. Here the CDR3 reads CATSDPTVPWAQYF. The CDR3 coding sequence is TGTGCCACCAGTGATCCGACAGTCCCATGGGCCCAGTACTTC.

This clonotype was counted many times. This chain joins TRBV28 and TRBJ1-1, with D uncertain. Trimming removed 7 bases at V and 0 bases at J, with 12 bases between. Germline V gene sequence: CDR1 MDHEN, CDR2 SYDVKM. CDR3 length: 14 residues. As DNA, the CDR3 is TGTGCCAGCACCACAGCTCCCATGAACACTGAAGCTTTCTTT. As protein: CASTTAPMNTEAFF.

This clonotype was found a few times. J is TRBJ1-1 and V is TRBV27; D is ambiguous. Germline CDR1 MNHEY, CDR2 SMNVEV (reference sequence). V lost 0 bases to trimming and J lost 5 bases, with 7 bases between them. There are 13 residues in the CDR3. The CDR3 region has the DNA TGTGCCAGCAGTTTATCGACACAAACTGAAGCTTTCTTT. Protein product: CASSLSTQTEAFF.